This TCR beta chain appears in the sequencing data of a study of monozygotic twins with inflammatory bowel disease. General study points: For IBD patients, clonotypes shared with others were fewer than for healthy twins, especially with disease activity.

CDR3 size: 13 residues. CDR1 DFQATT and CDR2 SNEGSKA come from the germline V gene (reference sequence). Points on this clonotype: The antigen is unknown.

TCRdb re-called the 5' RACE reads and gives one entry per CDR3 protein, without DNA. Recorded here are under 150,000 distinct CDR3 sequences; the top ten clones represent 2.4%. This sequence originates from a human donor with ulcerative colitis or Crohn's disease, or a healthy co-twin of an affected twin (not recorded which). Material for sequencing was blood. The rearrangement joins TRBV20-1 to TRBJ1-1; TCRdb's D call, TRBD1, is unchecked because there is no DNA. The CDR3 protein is CSAREQGYTEAFF.